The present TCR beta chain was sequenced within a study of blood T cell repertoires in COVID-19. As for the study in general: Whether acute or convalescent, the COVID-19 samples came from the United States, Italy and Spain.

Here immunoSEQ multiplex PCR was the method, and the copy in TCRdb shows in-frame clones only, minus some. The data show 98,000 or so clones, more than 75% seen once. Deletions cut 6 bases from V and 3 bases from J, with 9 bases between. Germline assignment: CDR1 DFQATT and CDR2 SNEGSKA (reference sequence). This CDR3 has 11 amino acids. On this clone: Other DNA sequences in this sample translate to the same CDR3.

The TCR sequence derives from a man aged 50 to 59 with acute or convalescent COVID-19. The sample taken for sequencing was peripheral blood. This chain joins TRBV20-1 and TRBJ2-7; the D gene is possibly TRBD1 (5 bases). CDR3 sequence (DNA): TGCAGTGCCCAGACAGACTACGAGCAGTACTTC. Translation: CSAQTDYEQYF.